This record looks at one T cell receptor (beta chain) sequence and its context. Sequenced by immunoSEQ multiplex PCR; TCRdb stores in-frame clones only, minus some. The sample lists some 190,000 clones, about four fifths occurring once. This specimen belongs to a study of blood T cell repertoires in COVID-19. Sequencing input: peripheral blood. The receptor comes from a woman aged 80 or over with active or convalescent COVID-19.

This CDR3 reads CASSLTGSNEQYF. In DNA form, the CDR3 reads TGCGCCAGCAGCTTGACAGGGTCGAACGAGCAGTACTTC. This rearrangement joins TRBV5-1 to TRBJ2-7; D perhaps matches TRBD1 (6 bases). CDR3 length: 13 amino acids. Trimming removed 1 base at V and 5 bases at J, with 10 bases between. Germline values: CDR1 SGHRS, CDR2 YFSETQ.